This TCR beta chain was observed in a study of human T cells and chemical hapten exposure. Whole-study context: Patients additionally received therapeutic doses of diphenylcyclopropenone on the scalp once a week, and this continued throughout the approximately 26-week study. Read at 6 days, the patch tests placed 0.01% DPC on the upper back.

The germline CDR1 and CDR2 sequences are SQVTM and ANQGSEA. The CDR3 extends over 10 amino acids. Trimming removed 7 bases from V and 2 bases from J, with 5 bases in between. The time point is: patch test 1, 2 weeks after DPC sensitization. The treatment here: therapeutic diphenylcyclopropenone sensitization with weekly scalp DPC. Alopecia patients deemed DPC-suitable, aged 18 to 70, excluding pregnancy. The study's library attached unique molecular identifiers to single cDNA molecules. From the RACE reads, TCRdb called clonotypes with MiXCR, one entry per CDR3 protein. This table holds some 180,000 distinct CDR3 sequences, about 22% found once.

This sequence joins TRBV29-1 and TRBJ2-5; D is undetermined. This clonotype was obtained from a woman aged 50 to 60 with alopecia areata. Some clones in this sample may be carry-over from other donors' samples. The source material was whole blood, sampled in connection with sensitization to the hapten diphenylcyclopropenone (DPC). The CDR3 DNA follows: TGCAGCGCTGGGCAAGAGACCCAGTACTTC. This translates into CSAGQETQYF.